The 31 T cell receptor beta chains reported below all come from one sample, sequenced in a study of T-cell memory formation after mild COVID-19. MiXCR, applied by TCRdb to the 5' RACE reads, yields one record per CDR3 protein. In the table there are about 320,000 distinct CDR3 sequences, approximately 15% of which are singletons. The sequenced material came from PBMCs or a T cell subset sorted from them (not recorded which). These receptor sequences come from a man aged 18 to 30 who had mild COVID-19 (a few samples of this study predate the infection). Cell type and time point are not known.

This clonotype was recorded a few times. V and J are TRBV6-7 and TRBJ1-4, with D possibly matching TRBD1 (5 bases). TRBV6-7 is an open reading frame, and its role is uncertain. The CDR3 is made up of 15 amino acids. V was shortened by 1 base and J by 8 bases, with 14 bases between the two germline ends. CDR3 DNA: TGTGCCAGCAGTTACTTCCCCAGGGAGGAGGAAAAACTGTTTTTT. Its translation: CASSYFPREEEKLFF.

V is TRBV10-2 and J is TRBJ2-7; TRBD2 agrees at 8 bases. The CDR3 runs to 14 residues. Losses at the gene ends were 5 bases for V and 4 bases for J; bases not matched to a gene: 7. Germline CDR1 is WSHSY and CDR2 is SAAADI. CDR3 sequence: CASSTGGASYEQYF. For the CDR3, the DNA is TGCGCCAGCAGTACCGGGGGGGCGAGTTACGAGCAGTACTTC.

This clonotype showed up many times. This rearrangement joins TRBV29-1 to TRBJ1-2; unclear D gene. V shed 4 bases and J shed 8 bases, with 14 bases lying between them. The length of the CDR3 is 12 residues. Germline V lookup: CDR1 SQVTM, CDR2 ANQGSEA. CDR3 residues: CSVAEGRGGYTF. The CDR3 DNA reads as TGCAGCGTTGCGGAGGGCCGAGGGGGCTACACCTTC.

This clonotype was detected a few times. The CDR3 coding sequence is TGCGCCAGCAGCTTTAGCGAACAGACCCAGTACTTC. It translates to CASSFSEQTQYF. The chain is built from TRBV5-1 and TRBJ2-5, with D tentatively TRBD2 (5 bases). Trimming removed 2 bases at V and 6 bases at J, with 8 bases between. CDR3 length: 12 amino acids. In germline, CDR1 is SGHRS, CDR2 YFSETQ.

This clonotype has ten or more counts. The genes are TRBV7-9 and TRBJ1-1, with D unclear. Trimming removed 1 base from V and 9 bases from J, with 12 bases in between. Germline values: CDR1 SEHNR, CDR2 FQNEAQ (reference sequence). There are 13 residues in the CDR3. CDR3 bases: TGTGCCAGCAGCTTAGAATGGCCTAGGCAAGCTTTCTTT. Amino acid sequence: CASSLEWPRQAFF.

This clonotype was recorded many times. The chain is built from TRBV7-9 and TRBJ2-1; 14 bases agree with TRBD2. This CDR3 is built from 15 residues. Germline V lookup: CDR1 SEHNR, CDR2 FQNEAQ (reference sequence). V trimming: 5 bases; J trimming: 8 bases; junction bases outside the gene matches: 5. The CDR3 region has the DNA TGTGCCAGCAGCCGACTAGCGGGGGGGCTATATGAGCAGTTCTTC. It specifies CASSRLAGGLYEQFF. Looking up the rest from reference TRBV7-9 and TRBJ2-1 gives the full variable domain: DTGVSQNPRHKITKRGQNVTFRCDPISEHNRLYWYRQTLGQGPEFLTYFQNEAQLEKSRLLSDRFSAERPKGSFSTLEIQRTEQGDSAMYLCASSRLAGGLYEQFFGPGTRLTVL.

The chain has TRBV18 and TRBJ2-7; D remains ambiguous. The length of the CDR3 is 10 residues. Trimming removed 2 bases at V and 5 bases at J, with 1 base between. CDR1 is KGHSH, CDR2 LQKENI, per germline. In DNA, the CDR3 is TGTGCCAGCTCACCAAACGAGCAGTACTTC. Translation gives CASSPNEQYF.

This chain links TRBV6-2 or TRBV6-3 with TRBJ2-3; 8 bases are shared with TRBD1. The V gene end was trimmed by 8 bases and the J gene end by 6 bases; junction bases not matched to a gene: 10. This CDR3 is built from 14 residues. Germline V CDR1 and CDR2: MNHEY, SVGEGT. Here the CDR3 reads CASAGGAVEDTQYF. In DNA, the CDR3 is TGTGCCAGCGCAGGGGGCGCGGTTGAGGATACGCAGTATTTT.

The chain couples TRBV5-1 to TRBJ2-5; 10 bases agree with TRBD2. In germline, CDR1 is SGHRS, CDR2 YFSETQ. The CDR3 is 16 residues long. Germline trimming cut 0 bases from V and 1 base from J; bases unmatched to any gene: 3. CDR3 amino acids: CASSLVSGGPQETQYF. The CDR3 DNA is TGCGCCAGCAGCTTGGTTAGCGGGGGGCCCCAAGAGACCCAGTACTTC.

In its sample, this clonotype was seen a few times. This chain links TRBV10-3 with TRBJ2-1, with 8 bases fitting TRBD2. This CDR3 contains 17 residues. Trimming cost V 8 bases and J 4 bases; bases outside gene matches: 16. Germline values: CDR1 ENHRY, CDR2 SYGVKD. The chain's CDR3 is CAIVETLLADRYNEQFF. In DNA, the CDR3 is TGTGCCATCGTTGAGACTTTACTAGCGGACCGGTACAATGAGCAGTTCTTC.

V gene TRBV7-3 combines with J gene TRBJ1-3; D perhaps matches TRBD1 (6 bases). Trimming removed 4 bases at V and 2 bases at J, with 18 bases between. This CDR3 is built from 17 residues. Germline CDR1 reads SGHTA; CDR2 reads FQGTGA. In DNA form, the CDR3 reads TGTGCCAGCAGCTCCGATTCGCGGGGGGCCCCTGGAAACACCATATATTTT. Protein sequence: CASSSDSRGAPGNTIYF.

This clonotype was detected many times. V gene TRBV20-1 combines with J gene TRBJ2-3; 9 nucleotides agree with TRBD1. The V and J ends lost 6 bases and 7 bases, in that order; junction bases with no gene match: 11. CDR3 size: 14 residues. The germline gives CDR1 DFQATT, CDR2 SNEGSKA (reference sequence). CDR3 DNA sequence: TGCAGTGCCATTCCGGGACAGGGTACTTATACGCAGTATTTT. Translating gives CSAIPGQGTYTQYF.

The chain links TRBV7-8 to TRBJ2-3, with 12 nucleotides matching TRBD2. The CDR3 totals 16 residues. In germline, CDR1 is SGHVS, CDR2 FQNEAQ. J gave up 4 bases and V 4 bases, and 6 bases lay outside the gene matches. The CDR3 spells CASSWRLAGGPDTQYF. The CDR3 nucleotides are TGTGCCAGCAGCTGGAGGCTAGCGGGGGGGCCAGATACGCAGTATTTT.

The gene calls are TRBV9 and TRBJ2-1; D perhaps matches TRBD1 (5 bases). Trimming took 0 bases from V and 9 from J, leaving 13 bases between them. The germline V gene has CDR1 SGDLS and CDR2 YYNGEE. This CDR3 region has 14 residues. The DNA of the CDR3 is TGTGCCAGCAGCGTAGAACAGGCACTGGGTGAGCAGTTCTTC. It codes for CASSVEQALGEQFF.

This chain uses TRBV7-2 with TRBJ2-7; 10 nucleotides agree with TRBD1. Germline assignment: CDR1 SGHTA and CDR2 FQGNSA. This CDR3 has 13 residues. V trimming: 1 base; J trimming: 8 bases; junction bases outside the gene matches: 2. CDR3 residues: CASSLGTGGKQYF. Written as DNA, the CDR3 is TGTGCCAGCAGCTTAGGGACAGGGGGTAAGCAGTACTTC. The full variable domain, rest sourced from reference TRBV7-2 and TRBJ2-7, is GAGVSQSPSNKVTEKGKDVELRCDPISGHTALYWYRQSLGQGLEFLIYFQGNSAPDKSGLPSDRFSAERTGGSVSTLTIQRTQQEDSAVYLCASSLGTGGKQYFGPGTRLTVT.

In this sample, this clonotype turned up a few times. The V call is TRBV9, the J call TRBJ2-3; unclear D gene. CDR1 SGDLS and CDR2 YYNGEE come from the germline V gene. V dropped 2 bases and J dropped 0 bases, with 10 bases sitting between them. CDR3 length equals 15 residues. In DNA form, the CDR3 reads TGTGCCAGCAGCGTTCGCGTTGACAGCACAGATACGCAGTATTTT. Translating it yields CASSVRVDSTDTQYF.

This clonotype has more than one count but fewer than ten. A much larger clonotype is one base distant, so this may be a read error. The CDR3 DNA reads TGTGCCAGCAGCTTAAACGGGGGGCGCACAGATACGCAGTATTTT. Its translation is CASSLNGGRTDTQYF. V and J are TRBV7-2 and TRBJ2-3; TRBD2 might be the D (7 bases). The CDR3 runs to 15 residues. Trimming took off 2 bases at V and 1 base at J, with 10 bases between the two ends. Germline CDR1 SGHTA, CDR2 FQGNSA.

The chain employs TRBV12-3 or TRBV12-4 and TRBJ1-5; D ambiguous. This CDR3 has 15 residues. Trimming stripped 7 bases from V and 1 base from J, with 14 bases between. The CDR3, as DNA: TGTGCCAGCATAGAGGGAGTCGTGAGCAATCAGCCCCAGCATTTT. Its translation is CASIEGVVSNQPQHF.

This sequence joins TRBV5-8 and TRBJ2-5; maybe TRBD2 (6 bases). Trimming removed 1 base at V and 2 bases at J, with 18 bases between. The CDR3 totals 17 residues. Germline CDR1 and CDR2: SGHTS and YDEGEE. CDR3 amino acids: CASSLIAGLTNQETQYF. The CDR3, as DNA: TGTGCCAGCAGCTTGATTGCGGGGCTCACTAATCAAGAGACCCAGTACTTC.

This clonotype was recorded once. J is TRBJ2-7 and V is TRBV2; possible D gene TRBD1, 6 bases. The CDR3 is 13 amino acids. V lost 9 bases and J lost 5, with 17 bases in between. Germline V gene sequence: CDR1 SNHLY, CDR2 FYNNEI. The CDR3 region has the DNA TGTGCCAGTCCAGACTCCGGGACACACGAGCAGTACGTC. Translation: CASPDSGTHEQYV.

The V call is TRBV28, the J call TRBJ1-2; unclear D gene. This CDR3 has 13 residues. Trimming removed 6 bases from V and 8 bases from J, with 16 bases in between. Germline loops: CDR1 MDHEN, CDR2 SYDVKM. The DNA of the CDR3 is TGTGCCAGCAGCCTAACCGGGCCCAGGGGCTACACCTTC. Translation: CASSLTGPRGYTF.

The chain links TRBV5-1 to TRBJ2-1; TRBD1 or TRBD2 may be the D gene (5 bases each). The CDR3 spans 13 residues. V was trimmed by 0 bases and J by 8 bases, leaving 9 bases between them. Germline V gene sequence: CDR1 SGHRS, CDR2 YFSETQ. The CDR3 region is CASSLVGDHEQFF. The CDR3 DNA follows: TGCGCCAGCAGCTTGGTCGGGGACCATGAGCAGTTCTTC. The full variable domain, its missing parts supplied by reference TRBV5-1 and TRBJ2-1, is KAGVTQTPRYLIKTRGQQVTLSCSPISGHRSVSWYQQTPGQGLQFLFEYFSETQRNKGNFPGRFSGRQFSNSRSEMNVSTLELGDSALYLCASSLVGDHEQFFGPGTRLTVL.

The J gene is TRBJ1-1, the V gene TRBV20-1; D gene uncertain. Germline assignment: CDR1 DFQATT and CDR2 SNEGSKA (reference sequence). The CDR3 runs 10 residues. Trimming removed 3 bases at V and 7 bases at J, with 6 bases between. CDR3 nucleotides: TGCAGTGCTAGCCGCAATGAAGCTTTCTTT. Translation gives CSASRNEAFF.

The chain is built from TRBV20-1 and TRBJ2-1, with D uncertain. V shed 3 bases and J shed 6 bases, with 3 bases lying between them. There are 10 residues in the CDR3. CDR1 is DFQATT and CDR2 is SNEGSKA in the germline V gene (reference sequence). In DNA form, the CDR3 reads TGCAGTGCTAGCCCCAATGAGCAGTTCTTC. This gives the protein CSASPNEQFF.

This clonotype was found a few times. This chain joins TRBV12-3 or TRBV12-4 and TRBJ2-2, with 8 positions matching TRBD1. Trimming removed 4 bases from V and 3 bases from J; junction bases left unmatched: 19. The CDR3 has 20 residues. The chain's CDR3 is CASSSYIGQGYVSHTGELFF. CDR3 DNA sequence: TGTGCCAGCAGTTCCTATATCGGACAGGGATACGTTTCACACACCGGGGAGCTGTTTTTT.

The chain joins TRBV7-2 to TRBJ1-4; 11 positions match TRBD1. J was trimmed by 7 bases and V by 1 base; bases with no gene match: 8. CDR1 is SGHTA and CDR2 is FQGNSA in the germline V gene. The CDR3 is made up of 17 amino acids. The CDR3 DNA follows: TGTGCCAGCAGCTTAGGCCGGACAGGGGGCGCAGTTGAAAAACTGTTTTTT. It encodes CASSLGRTGGAVEKLFF.

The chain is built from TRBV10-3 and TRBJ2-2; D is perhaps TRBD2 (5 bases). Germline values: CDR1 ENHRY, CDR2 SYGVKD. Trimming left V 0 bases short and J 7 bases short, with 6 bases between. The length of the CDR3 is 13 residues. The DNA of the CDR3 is TGTGCCATCAGTGAGTCAGCGGTCGGGGAGCTGTTTTTT. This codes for CAISESAVGELFF.

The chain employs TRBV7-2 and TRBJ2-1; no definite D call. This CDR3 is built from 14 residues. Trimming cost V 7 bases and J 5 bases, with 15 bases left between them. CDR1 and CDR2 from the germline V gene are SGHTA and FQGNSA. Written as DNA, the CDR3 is TGTGCCAGCAAAACCGAGGTCTTGGACAATGAGCAGTTCTTC. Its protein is CASKTEVLDNEQFF.

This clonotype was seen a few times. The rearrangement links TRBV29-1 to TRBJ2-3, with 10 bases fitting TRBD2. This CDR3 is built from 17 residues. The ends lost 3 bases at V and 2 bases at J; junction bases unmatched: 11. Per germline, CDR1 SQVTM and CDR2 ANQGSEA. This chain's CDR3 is CSVDGGASGGATDTQYF. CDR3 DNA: TGCAGCGTTGACGGGGGGGCTAGCGGGGGAGCCACAGATACGCAGTATTTT.

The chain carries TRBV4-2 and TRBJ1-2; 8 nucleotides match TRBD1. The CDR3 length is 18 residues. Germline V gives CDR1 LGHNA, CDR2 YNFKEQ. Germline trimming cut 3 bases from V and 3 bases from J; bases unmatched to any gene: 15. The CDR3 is CASSQGTGVEALDYGYTF. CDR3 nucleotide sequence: TGTGCCAGCAGCCAGGGGACAGGAGTGGAAGCATTAGACTATGGCTACACCTTC.

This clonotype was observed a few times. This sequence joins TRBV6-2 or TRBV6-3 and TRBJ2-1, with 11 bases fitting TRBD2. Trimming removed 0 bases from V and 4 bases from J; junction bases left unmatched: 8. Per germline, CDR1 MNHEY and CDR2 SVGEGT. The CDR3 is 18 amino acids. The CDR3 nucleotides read TGTGCCAGCAGTTACTCCCTAGCGGGGGGAAGGCCGTACAATGAGCAGTTCTTC. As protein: CASSYSLAGGRPYNEQFF.